One sample yielded the 30 T cell receptor beta chains listed below, sequenced in a study of shared clonotypes between healthy human individuals. Clones were sequenced by immunoSEQ multiplex PCR, and TCRdb holds only the in-frame ones, with some missing. The table has 1.5 million to 2.5 million clones, over 85% seen once. CD45RO negativity and positive selection for CCR7 defined naive CD8 cells, a population that excluded terminally differentiated effector memory CD45RA+ cells. The sequencing input was naive CD8+ T cells sorted from blood. All receptors come from a man younger than 35 in good health.

The gene calls are TRBV29-1 and TRBJ2-7; the D call may be TRBD1 or TRBD2 (5 bases each). The CDR3 runs to 15 residues. The V end lost 1 base, the J end lost 2 bases, and 15 bases lay between the germline ends. The germline V gene has CDR1 SQVTM and CDR2 ANQGSEA. The CDR3, as DNA: TGCAGCGTTGAAGGGGGACCCTCAATCCCCTACGAGCAGTACTTC. It specifies CSVEGGPSIPYEQYF.

The CDR3 nucleotides read TGTGCCAGCAGCCCTGGGACTAGCGAGTACGAGCAGTACTTC. Protein sequence: CASSPGTSEYEQYF. The chain links TRBV6-5 to TRBJ2-7, with 10 bases identical to TRBD2. Trimming at V came to 6 bases and at J to 4 bases, leaving 6 bases not matched to a gene. The germline CDR1 and CDR2 sequences are MNHEY and SVGAGI. The CDR3 covers 14 residues.

The CDR3 reads CASSLAEGAVYGYTF. The CDR3 region has the DNA TGTGCCAGCAGCTTAGCCGAGGGGGCCGTCTATGGCTACACCTTC. The V and J genes are TRBV7-8 and TRBJ1-2; 7 nucleotides match TRBD1. There are 15 residues in the CDR3. The germline gives CDR1 SGHVS, CDR2 FQNEAQ. V shed 0 bases and J 4 bases; nucleotides not matched to a gene: 5.

CDR3 protein: CAGAEGAWGEQFF. The CDR3, as DNA: TGTGCCGGGGCCGAGGGGGCTTGGGGTGAGCAGTTCTTC. The gene calls are TRBV5-5 and TRBJ2-1, with TRBD1 matching over 7 bases. Germline values: CDR1 SGHKS, CDR2 YYEKEE (reference sequence). With 10 bases clipped from V and 9 bases from J, the junction kept 13 bases outside the gene matches. The CDR3 covers 13 residues.

The chain is built from TRBV7-9 and TRBJ2-7, with D maybe TRBD2 (6 bases). V was cut by 2 bases and J by 4 bases, with 18 bases left in between. The length of the CDR3 is 16 residues. Germline assignment: CDR1 SEHNR and CDR2 FQNEAQ (reference sequence). The CDR3 protein is CASSLSAGTRVYEQYF. CDR3 nucleotide sequence: TGTGCCAGCAGCTTATCCGCCGGGACTCGTGTTTACGAGCAGTACTTC.

The rearrangement uses TRBV9 and TRBJ2-1; the match to TRBD1 covers 8 bases. This CDR3 has 16 residues. Germline trimming cut 1 base from V and 6 bases from J; bases unmatched to any gene: 9. Per germline, CDR1 SGDLS and CDR2 YYNGEE. The chain's CDR3 is CASSVTTGEGSNEQFF. The CDR3 DNA sequence: TGTGCCAGCAGCGTAACGACAGGGGAAGGCTCCAATGAGCAGTTCTTC.

The DNA of the CDR3 is TGCGCCAGCAGCCAATCGGACGTCTACCTCTACGAGCAGTACTTC. Translating gives CASSQSDVYLYEQYF. This chain links TRBV4-1 with TRBJ2-7; the D is unclear. Germline assignment: CDR1 MGHRA and CDR2 YSYEKL. V was clipped by 2 bases and J by 3 bases, with 14 bases between them. The CDR3 is made up of 15 amino acids.

The J gene is TRBJ2-7, the V gene TRBV4-1; 7 bases match TRBD1. The CDR3 spans 14 residues. Germline trimming cut 4 bases from V and 3 bases from J; bases unmatched to any gene: 6. The V gene's germline CDR1 is MGHRA and CDR2 YSYEKL. CDR3 coding DNA: TGCGCCAGCAGCCGAGACAGGGAGCGCTACGAGCAGTACTTC. Translation gives CASSRDRERYEQYF.

The CDR3 nucleotides are TGTGCCAGCAGCCCGGGGGCTAGCACAGATACGCAGTATTTT. Protein sequence: CASSPGASTDTQYF. V gene TRBV6-5 combines with J gene TRBJ2-3; D could derive from TRBD1 or TRBD2 (6 bases each). The CDR3 is made up of 14 amino acids. Trimming removed 6 bases from V and 0 bases from J, with 10 bases in between. Germline assignment: CDR1 MNHEY and CDR2 SVGAGI.

Points on this clone: Other DNA sequences of this sample code for an identical CDR3. The chain links TRBV5-6 to TRBJ1-2; 7 nucleotides agree with TRBD1. This CDR3 is built from 12 residues. The germline gives CDR1 SGHDT, CDR2 YYEEEE. V shed 3 bases, J shed 6 bases, and the junction held 2 bases outside the gene matches. CDR3 in DNA: TGTGCCAGCAGCTCACAGGGGAATGGCTACACCTTC. It yields the protein CASSSQGNGYTF.

The CDR3 DNA reads TGTGCCAGCACCTGGGGGAGGTTGTCCGGGGAGCTGTTTTTT. Translated, it gives CASTWGRLSGELFF. The chain recombines TRBV13 with TRBJ2-2; a possible D gene is TRBD2 (6 bases). Germline V gene sequence: CDR1 PRHDT, CDR2 FYEKMQ (reference sequence). V gave up 7 bases and J gave up 6 bases, with 15 bases separating them. CDR3 length equals 14 residues.

This clone appeared once. Just one base apart from a much larger clone, this may be a read error. This CDR3 is also generated by other DNA sequences in the sample. The chain joins TRBV7-8 to TRBJ2-7; the D is unclear. The V and J ends lost 1 base and 1 base respectively, with 2 bases between them. Germline values: CDR1 SGHVS, CDR2 FQNEAQ. The CDR3 is 12 amino acids. The CDR3, as DNA: TGTGCCAGCAGCTTAGTGTCCTACGAGCAGTACTTC. Translated: CASSLVSYEQYF.

This rearrangement joins TRBV7-9 to TRBJ2-2, with D unclear. Germline V gene sequence: CDR1 SEHNR, CDR2 FQNEAQ (reference sequence). Deletions cut 0 bases from V and 2 bases from J, with 7 bases between. The CDR3 contains 15 residues. CDR3 in DNA: TGTGCCAGCAGCTTAGCACAGCCAAACACCGGGGAGCTGTTTTTT. It specifies CASSLAQPNTGELFF.

The V gene is TRBV20-1, the J gene TRBJ1-1; no firm D call. V lost 7 bases and J lost 3, with 9 bases in between. The germline CDR1 and CDR2 sequences are DFQATT and SNEGSKA (reference sequence). This CDR3 has 11 amino acids. The chain's CDR3 is CSVRAYTEAFF. CDR3 nucleotide sequence: TGCAGTGTCCGGGCCTACACTGAAGCTTTCTTT.

The chain uses TRBV29-1 and TRBJ2-1; 10 nucleotides agree with TRBD2. Germline-derived CDR1 and CDR2 are SQVTM and ANQGSEA. J lost 0 bases, V lost 4 bases, and 6 bases had no gene match. The CDR3 is made up of 16 amino acids. The CDR3 spells CSVVLLAGRSYNEQFF. In DNA form, the CDR3 reads TGCAGCGTTGTGTTACTAGCGGGACGCTCCTACAATGAGCAGTTCTTC.

The chain recombines TRBV15 with TRBJ2-7; TRBD2 might be the D (5 bases). V gave up 8 bases and J gave up 3 bases, with 20 bases separating them. Germline CDR1 and CDR2: LNHNV and YYDKDF (reference sequence). This CDR3 comprises 15 residues. CDR3 loop: CATSYGDLRNYEQYF. CDR3 nucleotides: TGTGCCACCTCCTACGGGGATCTAAGAAACTACGAGCAGTACTTC.

The V call is TRBV7-9, the J call TRBJ2-7, with 9 bases lining up with TRBD1. The length of the CDR3 is 15 residues. Looked up from germline, CDR1 is SEHNR and CDR2 is FQNEAQ (reference sequence). With V trimmed by 5 bases and J by 3 bases, 8 bases remained unmatched. CDR3 region: CASSSSGQGIYEQYF. The CDR3 DNA sequence: TGTGCCAGCAGCAGCAGCGGACAGGGGATCTACGAGCAGTACTTC.

V and J are TRBV29-1 and TRBJ2-3, with 14 bases matching TRBD2. The length of the CDR3 is 14 residues. After removal of 4 bases from V and 5 bases from J, the junction contained 2 bases not matched to a gene. In germline, CDR1 is SQVTM, CDR2 ANQGSEA. The CDR3 spells CSVVGLAGGDTQYF. CDR3 sequence (DNA): TGCAGCGTTGTAGGACTAGCGGGAGGAGATACGCAGTATTTT.

This chain uses TRBV28 with TRBJ2-7; possibly TRBD1 for D (6 bases). Germline CDR1 and CDR2: MDHEN and SYDVKM. CDR3 size: 13 residues. The ends were cut back, 5 bases at V and 1 base at J, with 9 bases in the middle. For the CDR3, the DNA is TGTGCCAGCAGTCCACAGGGATCCTACGAGCAGTACTTC. It encodes CASSPQGSYEQYF.

The count of this clone is one. This sequence joins TRBV5-4 and TRBJ2-2; D remains unclear. V gave up 5 bases and J gave up 0 bases, with 2 bases separating them. Germline V gene sequence: CDR1 SGHNT, CDR2 YYREEE (reference sequence). The CDR3 sequence is 12 residues long. The CDR3 here is CASSANTGELFF. CDR3 in DNA: TGTGCCAGCAGTGCGAACACCGGGGAGCTGTTTTTT.

As regards this clone: Other DNA sequences in the sample encode the same CDR3. The chain links TRBV5-1 to TRBJ2-2; the match to TRBD1 covers 10 bases. CDR1 SGHRS and CDR2 YFSETQ come from the germline V gene. Trimming at V came to 3 bases and at J to 4 bases, leaving 0 bases not matched to a gene. The CDR3 is 14 amino acids. In DNA form, the CDR3 reads TGCGCCAGCAGCTGGACAGGGGGCACCGGGGAGCTGTTTTTT. Translated, it gives CASSWTGGTGELFF.

The chain recombines TRBV19 with TRBJ1-4; 10 nucleotides align to TRBD1. Germline values: CDR1 LNHDA, CDR2 SQIVND (reference sequence). The CDR3 totals 15 residues. The junction had 6 bases not matched to a gene; V was cut back by 5 bases and J by 6 bases. As DNA, the CDR3 is TGTGCCAGTAGTCCAGGGGACAGGGGAGATGAAAAACTGTTTTTT. Its protein product is CASSPGDRGDEKLFF.

The rearrangement joins TRBV2 to TRBJ2-1, with 9 positions matching TRBD1. Germline V CDR1 and CDR2: SNHLY, FYNNEI. With V trimmed by 5 bases and J by 8 bases, 10 bases remained unmatched. The CDR3 consists of 15 residues. The CDR3 sequence: CASSLPGTGWDEQFF. The CDR3 DNA reads TGTGCCAGCAGTCTCCCCGGGACAGGGTGGGATGAGCAGTTCTTC.

The J gene is TRBJ2-7, the V gene TRBV23-1; TRBD2 matches at 11 bases. TRBV23-1 is placed among ORFs of uncertain function. J was trimmed by 2 bases and V by 3 bases; bases with no gene match: 9. CDR3 size: 17 residues. As DNA, the CDR3 is TGCGCCAGCAGTCAGAGAGGGCTAGCGGGAGGTCCCTACGAGCAGTACTTC. This translates into CASSQRGLAGGPYEQYF.

The V gene is TRBV5-4, the J gene TRBJ1-1; D ambiguous. This CDR3 is built from 14 residues. The V and J ends lost 4 bases and 6 bases respectively, with 16 bases between them. Per germline, CDR1 SGHNT and CDR2 YYREEE (reference sequence). CDR3 nucleotides: TGTGCCAGCAGCCCCGGTACAGAAATCGCTGAAGCTTTCTTT. This translates into CASSPGTEIAEAFF.

The chain is built from TRBV6-5 and TRBJ1-6, with no clear D. Germline lookup yields CDR1 MNHEY and CDR2 SVGAGI. The CDR3 has 16 amino acids. The V and J ends lost 0 bases and 8 bases respectively, with 14 bases between them. CDR3 nucleotides: TGTGCCAGCAGTTACTCTGAGGGAATTGGGTATTCACCCCTCCACTTT. This codes for CASSYSEGIGYSPLHF.

This chain connects TRBV7-2 to TRBJ2-3; 8 bases agree with TRBD2. V lost 0 bases, J lost 5 bases, and 4 bases stayed unmatched. In germline, CDR1 is SGHTA, CDR2 FQGNSA. The CDR3 loop spans 15 amino acids. The CDR3 loop reads CASSLALGTRDTQYF. CDR3 nucleotide sequence: TGTGCCAGCAGCTTAGCGTTAGGGACTAGAGATACGCAGTATTTT.

The chain links TRBV5-1 to TRBJ2-5, with 12 bases matching TRBD2. The J call may be incorrect, as the DNA end agrees better with TRBJ2-7. This CDR3 spans 17 amino acids. From germline, CDR1 is SGHRS and CDR2 YFSETQ. CDR3 amino acids: CASSLAGTSGSGYEQYF. The DNA of the CDR3 is TGCGCCAGCAGCTTGGCCGGGACTAGCGGGTCGGGTTACGAGCAGTACTTC.

The chain is built from TRBV9 and TRBJ2-3; D is possibly TRBD1 (5 bases). The CDR3 is 16 amino acids. CDR1 and CDR2 (germline): SGDLS, YYNGEE. V dropped 3 bases and J dropped 3 bases, with 17 bases sitting between them. CDR3 amino acids: CASSGEPQGFTDTQYF. The CDR3, as DNA: TGTGCCAGCAGCGGAGAGCCCCAGGGCTTTACAGATACGCAGTATTTT. The full variable domain, in which reference TRBV9 and TRBJ2-3 provide the parts outside the CDR3, is DSGVTQTPKHLITATGQRVTLRCSPRSGDLSVYWYQQSLDQGLQFLIQYYNGEERAKGNILERFSAQQFPDLHSELNLSSLELGDSALYFCASSGEPQGFTDTQYFGPGTRLTVL.

With regard to this clone: This CDR3 is also generated by other DNA sequences in the sample. The chain links TRBV7-9 to TRBJ2-7; 14 bases are shared with TRBD2. V was pared by 5 bases and J by 3 bases, with 3 bases of the junction left unmatched. The CDR3 covers 15 residues. Germline V gene sequence: CDR1 SEHNR, CDR2 FQNEAQ (reference sequence). The CDR3: CASSPGTSGSYEQYF. In DNA, the CDR3 is TGTGCCAGCAGCCCTGGGACTAGCGGGAGCTACGAGCAGTACTTC.